These 14 T cell receptor beta chains came from one sample sequenced in a study of blood T cell repertoires in COVID-19. Clones were sequenced by immunoSEQ multiplex PCR, and TCRdb holds only the in-frame ones, with some missing. The repertoire includes about 130,000 clones, 84% of them detected once, and approximately 13% sits in the top ten. The sample taken for sequencing was peripheral blood. These receptors were taken from a woman aged 25 to 45 who had recovered from COVID-19.

The V call is TRBV2, the J call TRBJ2-1, with TRBD2 matching 7 bases. Germline CDR1 reads SNHLY; CDR2 reads FYNNEI. The CDR3 contains 15 residues. Trimming at V came to 1 base and at J to 9 bases, leaving 9 bases not matched to a gene. The CDR3 loop reads CASSEDAGVLLEQFF. In DNA form, the CDR3 reads TGTGCCAGCAGTGAAGACGCGGGAGTATTGCTTGAGCAGTTCTTC.

This clone has only a few counts. The CDR3 nucleotides read TGTGCCAGCAGTGAGAGGCAGGGCACTGAAGCTTTCTTT. Translation: CASSERQGTEAFF. The rearrangement joins TRBV6-1 to TRBJ1-1, with D tentatively TRBD1 (5 bases). V dropped 3 bases and J dropped 4 bases, with 9 bases sitting between them. Per the germline V gene, CDR1 is MNHNS and CDR2 is SASEGT. The CDR3 totals 13 residues.

The chain is built from TRBV11-2 and TRBJ2-7, with D perhaps matching TRBD2 (6 bases). Between the trimmed V and J ends, which lost 2 bases and 5 bases, there was a span of 16 bases. This CDR3 is built from 15 residues. CDR1 is SGHAT, CDR2 FQNNGV, per germline. The CDR3: CASSLTDTSTHEQYF. CDR3 DNA sequence: TGTGCCAGCAGCTTAACAGATACTAGCACCCACGAGCAGTACTTC.

The V call is TRBV6-5, the J call TRBJ2-7, with 7 bases aligning to TRBD2. The CDR3 has 15 amino acids. The junction had 4 bases not matched to a gene; V was cut back by 2 bases and J by 0 bases. Per germline, CDR1 MNHEY and CDR2 SVGAGI. The CDR3 loop reads CASSYDGGSSYEQYF. Written as DNA, the CDR3 is TGTGCCAGCAGTTACGACGGGGGGTCCTCCTACGAGCAGTACTTC.

V gene TRBV5-1 combines with J gene TRBJ2-1, with D possibly being TRBD2 (5 bases). V was cut by 3 bases and J by 8 bases, with 15 bases left in between. This CDR3 is built from 14 residues. Germline V gene data show CDR1 as SGHRS and CDR2 as YFSETQ. CDR3 sequence reads: CASSSVSVEDEQFF. The CDR3 bases are TGCGCCAGCAGCTCGGTTAGCGTTGAGGATGAGCAGTTCTTC.

This chain joins TRBV14 and TRBJ1-2, with D maybe TRBD1 (6 bases). Germline V gene lookup returns CDR1 SGHDN and CDR2 FVKESK. V was shortened by 1 base and J by 4 bases, with 10 bases between the two germline ends. This CDR3 contains 14 residues. CDR3 amino acids: CASSQVGGAYGYTF. The CDR3 DNA reads TGTGCCAGCAGCCAAGTGGGGGGGGCCTATGGCTACACCTTC.

This clone appeared a single time. V usage is TRBV5-6 and J usage is TRBJ1-2; D is unresolved. Germline lookup yields CDR1 SGHDT and CDR2 YYEEEE. CDR3 size: 14 residues. Between the trimmed V and J ends, which lost 0 bases and 4 bases, there was a span of 10 bases. The CDR3, as DNA: TGTGCCAGCAGCTTGGCCTTTCAGGTCTATGGCTACACCTTC. Translating it yields CASSLAFQVYGYTF.

The sample holds a few counts of this clone. V gene TRBV12-5 combines with J gene TRBJ1-2, with TRBD1 identical over 8 bases. V was pared by 2 bases and J by 0 bases, with 5 bases of the junction left unmatched. Per the germline V gene, CDR1 is LGHNT and CDR2 is FRNRAP. CDR3 length: 16 residues. The CDR3 DNA reads TGTGCTAGTGGTTTGATGGGACAGGAAGCTAACTATGGCTACACCTTC. Residues: CASGLMGQEANYGYTF.

This clone showed up just once. The V and J genes are TRBV7-6 and TRBJ2-1; TRBD2 might be the D (6 bases). CDR3 length: 15 residues. Trimming pared 4 bases from V and 5 bases from J, leaving 15 bases between. Germline loops: CDR1 SGHVS, CDR2 FNYEAQ. DNA for the CDR3: TGTGCCAGCAGCTCGCGAAGTGGGGGGAACAATGAGCAGTTCTTC. This codes for CASSSRSGGNNEQFF.

A few counts support this clone. The rearrangement uses TRBV5-1 and TRBJ2-7, with D perhaps matching TRBD1 (5 bases). The CDR3 extends over 13 amino acids. Germline CDR1 SGHRS, CDR2 YFSETQ. The V end was cut by 0 bases, the J end by 3 bases, with 7 bases between. In DNA, the CDR3 is TGCGCCAGCAGCTTGGTGCAGGGCTACGAGCAGTACTTC. This encodes CASSLVQGYEQYF.

The rearrangement joins TRBV5-1 to TRBJ2-1; 14 bases map to TRBD2. The CDR3 is made up of 18 amino acids. CDR1 is SGHRS and CDR2 is YFSETQ in the germline V gene. J was trimmed by 1 base and V by 2 bases; bases with no gene match: 5. The CDR3: CASSLWTSGRTSYNEQFF. The CDR3 region has the DNA TGCGCCAGCAGCTTATGGACTAGCGGGAGGACTTCCTACAATGAGCAGTTCTTC.

In nucleotides, the CDR3 is TGTGCCAGAAGCTTGGGACAGCCGAACACCGGGGAGCTGTTTTTT. Amino acids: CARSLGQPNTGELFF. V and J are TRBV5-3 and TRBJ2-2; a weak D match, TRBD1 (5 bases). TRBV5-3 is treated as an ORF (open reading frame) with a function not yet certain. The CDR3 runs 15 residues. The V and J ends lost 0 bases and 0 bases respectively, with 6 bases between them.

This clone has just a few counts. The chain employs TRBV2 and TRBJ2-7; the D gene is possibly TRBD2 (6 bases). Looked up from germline, CDR1 is SNHLY and CDR2 is FYNNEI. Trimming shortened V by 2 bases and J by 7 bases, and 12 bases separated the two germline ends. This CDR3 spans 13 amino acids. CDR3 loop: CASSEILASEQYF. As DNA, the CDR3 is TGTGCCAGCAGTGAAATACTAGCTAGTGAGCAGTACTTC.

The V call is TRBV6-1, the J call TRBJ1-6, with D perhaps TRBD1 (5 bases). Germline lookup yields CDR1 MNHNS and CDR2 SASEGT. V shed 1 base and J shed 7 bases, with 11 bases lying between them. The CDR3 spans 15 residues. CDR3 amino acids: CASSEGGSGNSPLHF. In DNA, the CDR3 is TGTGCCAGCAGTGAAGGGGGCAGTGGGAATTCACCCCTCCACTTT.